Listed below are T cell receptor beta chains from one sample, sequenced in a study of vaccination and CD4 T cells after COVID-19. Which antigens these TCRs recognize remains unknown. MiXCR, run by TCRdb on the PCR reads, gives a single entry per CDR3 protein. The sample carries over 10,000 distinct CDR3 sequences, about two thirds recorded once. The sample was CD4+ T cells from blood, cultured in vitro. These receptors originate from a human donor who had recovered from COVID-19. The conserved cysteine and the conserved F or W are not part of the CDR3 here. Clone size is stated in some rows and not others, as once, few, many or a class when expanded.

TRBV20-1 | - | 11 | SARGATTETQY
TRBV7-6 | - | 13 | ASSFAGLSNTEAF
TRBV6-4 | medium-sized | 12 | ASSDGTDSGELF
TRBV19 | - | 11 | ASRSRSTDTQY
TRBV28 | - | 12 | ASSLNRVFTEAF
TRBV28 | - | 13 | ASSSGTGDTGELF
TRBV28 | - | 14 | ASSIGQASFYYGYT
TRBV20-1 | - | 11 | GRSGGSNSPLH
TRBV19 | few | 13 | ASSIRQAGIQPQH
TRBV2 | - | 10 | ASCPDSYEQY
TRBV7-8 | - | 12 | ASSFRPDLETQY
TRBV20-1 | - | 10 | SAPTEIYGYT
TRBV15 | - | 14 | ATSRDSGIGVGEQF
TRBV12-3/TRBV12-4 | - | 15 | ASSTTGGASWNQPQH
TRBV20-1 | - | 12 | SAREGRMNTEAF
TRBV7-9 | - | 16 | ASSLAAVAGGVTDTQY
TRBV10-3 | - | 13 | AISEGLAVQETQY
TRBV10-1 | - | 11 | ASRLQGNYGYT
TRBV4-1 | - | 13 | ASSRGSGAADGYT
TRBV20-1 | few | 12 | SAPAESSNQPQH
TRBV20-1 | - | 12 | SARGASGRKTQY
TRBV7-8 | - | 11 | ASSLGGRDEQF
TRBV6-4 | - | 11 | ASPHSSNQPQH
TRBV15 | - | 14 | ATSRGKGSSGNTIY
TRBV7-9 | - | 12 | ASSLVGARETQY
TRBV11-2 | - | 14 | ASSFGLAGAGGIQY
TRBV11-2 | few | 13 | ASSSGQGSNSPLH
TRBV7-9 | - | 11 | ASSDRGLYEQY
TRBV6-5 | - | 12 | ASSSGAFNQPQH
TRBV12-3/TRBV12-4 | - | 10 | ASSNSNYGYT
TRBV10-3 | - | 14 | AISESGRMGGNTIY
TRBV27 | - | 12 | ASRGWGQGYGYT
TRBV20-1 | few | 15 | SAENRESATYNSPLH
TRBV20-1 | few | 13 | SARDFGQTNQPQH
TRBV20-1 | - | 22 | SARAPRFWVEGTSGSFFQETQY
TRBV20-1 | few | 11 | SANSGGTGELF
TRBV20-1 | - | 17 | SANELAGSTGSSYNEQF
TRBV11-1 | - | 16 | ASSPPWQARSGANVLT
TRBV15 | - | 13 | ATSSPTSGGETQY
TRBV7-2 | few | 13 | ASSPIQRPGAGYT
TRBV7-2 | - | 12 | ASSPSRGTYEQY
TRBV11-2 | once | 11 | ASSLEAQETQY
TRBV6-1 | few | 13 | ASSDRVEGGSEQY
TRBV20-1 | few | 14 | SVGWLGGRGTDTQY
TRBV2 | - | 12 | ASSVASRTDTQY
TRBV19 | - | 7 | ASGTFAF
TRBV7-2 | - | 11 | ASSPALRGRAF
TRBV7-9 | - | 13 | ASSLGDFPDYEQY
TRBV6-1 | few | 10 | ASRKANQPQH
TRBV24-1 | - | 13 | ATSAGIGSTDTQY
TRBV20-1 | few | 11 | SALTGFRDEQY
TRBV6-1 | few | 10 | ASSPGPNIQY
TRBV20-1 | large | 12 | SARGQGIHYGYT
TRBV2 | - | 12 | ASSVSYNGNTIY
TRBV5-1 | once | 16 | ASSPWDRVGSEVEKLF